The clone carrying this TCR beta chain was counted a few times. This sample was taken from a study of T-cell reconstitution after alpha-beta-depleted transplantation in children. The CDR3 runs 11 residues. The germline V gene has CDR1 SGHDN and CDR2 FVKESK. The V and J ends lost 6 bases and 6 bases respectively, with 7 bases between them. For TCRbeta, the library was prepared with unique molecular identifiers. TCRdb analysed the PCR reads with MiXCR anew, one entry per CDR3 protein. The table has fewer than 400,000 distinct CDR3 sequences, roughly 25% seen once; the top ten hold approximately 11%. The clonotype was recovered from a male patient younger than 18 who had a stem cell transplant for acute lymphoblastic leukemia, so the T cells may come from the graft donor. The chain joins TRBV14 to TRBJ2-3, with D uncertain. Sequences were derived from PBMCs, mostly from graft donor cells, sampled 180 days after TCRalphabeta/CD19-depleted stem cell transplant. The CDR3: CASRNGDTQYF. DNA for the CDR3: TGTGCCAGCAGGAACGGGGATACGCAGTATTTT.